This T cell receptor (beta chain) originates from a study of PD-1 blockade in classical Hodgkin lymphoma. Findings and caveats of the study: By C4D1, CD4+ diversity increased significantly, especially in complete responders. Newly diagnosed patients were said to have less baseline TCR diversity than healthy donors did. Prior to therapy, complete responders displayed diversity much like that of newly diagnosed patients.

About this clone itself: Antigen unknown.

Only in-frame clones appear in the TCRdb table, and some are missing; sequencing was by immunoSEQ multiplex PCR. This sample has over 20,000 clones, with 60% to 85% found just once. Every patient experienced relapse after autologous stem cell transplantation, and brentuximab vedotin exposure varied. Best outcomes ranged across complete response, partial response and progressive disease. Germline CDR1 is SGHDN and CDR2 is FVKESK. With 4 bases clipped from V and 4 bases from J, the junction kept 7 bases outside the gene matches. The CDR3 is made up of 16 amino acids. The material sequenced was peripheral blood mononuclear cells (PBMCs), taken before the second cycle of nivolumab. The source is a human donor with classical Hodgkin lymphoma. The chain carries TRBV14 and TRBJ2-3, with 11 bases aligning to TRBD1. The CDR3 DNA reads TGTGCCAGCAGCCTACGGACAGGGGGCGGATCAGATACGCAGTATTTT. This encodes CASSLRTGGGSDTQYF.